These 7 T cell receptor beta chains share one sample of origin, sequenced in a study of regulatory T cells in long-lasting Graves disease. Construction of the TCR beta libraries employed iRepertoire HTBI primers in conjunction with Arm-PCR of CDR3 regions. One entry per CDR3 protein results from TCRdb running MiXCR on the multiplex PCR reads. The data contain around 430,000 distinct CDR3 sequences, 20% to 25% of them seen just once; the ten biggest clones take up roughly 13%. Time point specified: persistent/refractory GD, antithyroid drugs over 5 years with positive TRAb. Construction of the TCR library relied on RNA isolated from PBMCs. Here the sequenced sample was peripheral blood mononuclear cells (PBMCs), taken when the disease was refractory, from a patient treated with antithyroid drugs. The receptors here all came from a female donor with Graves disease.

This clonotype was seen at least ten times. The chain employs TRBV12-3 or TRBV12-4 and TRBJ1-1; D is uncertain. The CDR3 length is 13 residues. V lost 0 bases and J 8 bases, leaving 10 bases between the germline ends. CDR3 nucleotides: TGTGCCAGCAGTTTAGCGACGACGTACGAAGCTTTCTTT. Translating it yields CASSLATTYEAFF.

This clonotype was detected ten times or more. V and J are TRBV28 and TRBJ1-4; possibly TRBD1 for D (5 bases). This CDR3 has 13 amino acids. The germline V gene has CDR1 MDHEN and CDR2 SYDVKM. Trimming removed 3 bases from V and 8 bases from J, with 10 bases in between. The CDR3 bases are TGTGCCAGCAGTTTGCAGGGAGCCGAAAAACTGTTTTTT. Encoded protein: CASSLQGAEKLFF.

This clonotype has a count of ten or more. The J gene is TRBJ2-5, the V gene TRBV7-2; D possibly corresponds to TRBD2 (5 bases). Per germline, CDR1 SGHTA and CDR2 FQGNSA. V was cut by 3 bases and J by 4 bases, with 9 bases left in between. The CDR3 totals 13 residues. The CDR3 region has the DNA TGTGCCAGCAGCTTGGAGGTAACAGAGACCCAGTACTTC. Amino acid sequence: CASSLEVTETQYF.

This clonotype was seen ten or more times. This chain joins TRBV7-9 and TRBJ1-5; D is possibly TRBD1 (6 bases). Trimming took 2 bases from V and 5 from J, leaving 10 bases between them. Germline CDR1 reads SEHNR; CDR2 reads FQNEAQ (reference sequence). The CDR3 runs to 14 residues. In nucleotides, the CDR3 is TGTGCCAGCAGCTTAACAGGGTTTGATCAGCCCCAGCATTTT. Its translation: CASSLTGFDQPQHF.

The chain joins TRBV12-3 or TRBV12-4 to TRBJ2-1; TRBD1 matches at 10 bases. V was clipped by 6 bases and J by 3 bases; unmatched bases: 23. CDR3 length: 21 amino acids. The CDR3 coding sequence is TGTGCCAGCAGAGATCGCGACAGGGGGCTTAGCCCGAGGGGGGGCTACAATGAGCAGTTCTTC. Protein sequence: CASRDRDRGLSPRGGYNEQFF.

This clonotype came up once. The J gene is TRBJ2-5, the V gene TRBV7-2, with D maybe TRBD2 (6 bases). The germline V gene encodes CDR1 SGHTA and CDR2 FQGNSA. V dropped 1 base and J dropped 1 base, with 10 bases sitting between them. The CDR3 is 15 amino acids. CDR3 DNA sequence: TGTGCCAGCAGCTTAGATGGGCGGGGCCAAGAGACCCAGTACTTC. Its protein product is CASSLDGRGQETQYF.

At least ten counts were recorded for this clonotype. The CDR3 is CAIASRRDYTF. The CDR3 DNA sequence: TGTGCCATCGCTTCTCGGAGGGACTACACCTTC. V gene TRBV6-1 combines with J gene TRBJ1-2; D is undetermined. The V gene lost 10 bases and the J gene lost 10 bases, with 16 bases spanning the gap. This CDR3 has 11 residues. Germline-derived CDR1 and CDR2 are MNHNS and SASEGT.